The 26 T cell receptor beta chains below were found in one sample sequenced in a study of Tregs in tolerant kidney transplant recipients. Clones were sequenced by immunoSEQ multiplex PCR, and TCRdb holds only the in-frame ones, with some missing. The repertoire holds about 64,000 clones, 95% to 98% seen once, with approximately 0.34% in the top ten. The sample in question was Tregs from blood, obtained before the transplant. The origin of the receptors is a human donor who received a combined kidney and bone marrow transplant.

The count of this clone is one. The genes are TRBV9 and TRBJ2-5; a weak D match, TRBD2 (6 bases). CDR1 and CDR2 (germline): SGDLS, YYNGEE. The CDR3 runs to 13 residues. V was pared by 4 bases and J by 3 bases, with 10 bases between. The CDR3 is CASSRGLEETQYF. The CDR3 region has the DNA TGTGCCAGCAGCCGGGGACTGGAAGAGACCCAGTACTTC.

The gene calls are TRBV7-2 and TRBJ2-3, with TRBD2 as a possible D gene (5 bases). Germline V gene sequence: CDR1 SGHTA, CDR2 FQGNSA. Trimming stripped 7 bases from V and 2 bases from J, with 13 bases between. CDR3 size: 14 residues. The DNA for the CDR3 is TGTGCCAGCACGCGGGCTAGCAACACAGATACGCAGTATTTT. As protein: CASTRASNTDTQYF.

The chain has TRBV7-9 and TRBJ2-1, with 9 bases identical to TRBD1. J gave up 4 bases and V 8 bases, and 6 bases lay outside the gene matches. This CDR3 is 14 amino acids long. CDR1 and CDR2 (germline): SEHNR, FQNEAQ (reference sequence). CDR3 amino acids: CASSLGQGYNEQFF. The DNA of the CDR3 is TGTGCCAGCTCCTTGGGACAGGGATACAATGAGCAGTTCTTC.

The chain recombines TRBV7-2 with TRBJ2-3, with 7 bases fitting TRBD2. Germline V gives CDR1 SGHTA, CDR2 FQGNSA. The CDR3 runs to 18 residues. J gave up 0 bases and V 4 bases, and 13 bases lay outside the gene matches. The CDR3 sequence: CASSSYRPLSGSTDTQYF. DNA of the CDR3: TGTGCCAGCAGCTCTTATAGGCCCCTTAGCGGGAGCACAGATACGCAGTATTTT.

This chain joins TRBV2 and TRBJ2-6; D call uncertain. The CDR3 length is 14 residues. Trimming took 10 bases from V and 4 from J, leaving 14 bases between them. The germline CDR1 and CDR2 sequences are SNHLY and FYNNEI. DNA of the CDR3: TGTGCCACCCACTCTTGGTCCGGGGCCAACGTCCTGACTTTC. Translated, it gives CATHSWSGANVLTF.

CDR3 coding DNA: TGTGCCAGCAGTTCCACAGGGGGCGGCTACGAGCAGTACTTC. It is translated as CASSSTGGGYEQYF. The rearrangement joins TRBV7-2 to TRBJ2-7, with TRBD1 identical over 9 bases. CDR1 and CDR2 (germline): SGHTA, FQGNSA. Unmatched junction bases numbered 6, after V lost 6 bases and J lost 3 bases. The CDR3 extends over 14 amino acids.

Here the CDR3 DNA reads TGTGCCAGTAAAGACAGGGGGGTTGTCGAGCAGTACTTC. This sequence encodes CASKDRGVVEQYF. The J gene is TRBJ2-7, the V gene TRBV19; 9 nucleotides match TRBD1. V lost 7 bases to trimming and J lost 6 bases; unmatched junction nucleotides: 7. CDR1 and CDR2 from the germline V gene are LNHDA and SQIVND (reference sequence). CDR3 length: 13 amino acids.

This clone has just one count. The rearrangement joins TRBV18 to TRBJ1-1; D is unresolved. The CDR3 sequence is 12 residues long. Germline assignment: CDR1 KGHSH and CDR2 LQKENI. V was shortened by 6 bases and J by 6 bases, with 11 bases between the two germline ends. This chain's CDR3 is CASSPSVPEAFF. As DNA, the CDR3 is TGTGCCAGCTCCCCCTCGGTTCCTGAAGCTTTCTTT.

V usage is TRBV28 and J usage is TRBJ1-1; TRBD1 is a possible D gene (6 bases). The CDR3 runs to 15 residues. Deletions cut 8 bases from V and 2 bases from J, with 18 bases between. The germline gives CDR1 MDHEN, CDR2 SYDVKM. The CDR3 bases are TGTGCCAGCTCACCTAGGGACATTCCCAACACTGAAGCTTTCTTT. Translation gives CASSPRDIPNTEAFF.

The chain employs TRBV7-2 and TRBJ1-2; D may be TRBD1 (5 bases). Trimming removed 2 bases from V and 3 bases from J, with 10 bases in between. The CDR3 spans 14 residues. The germline V gene has CDR1 SGHTA and CDR2 FQGNSA. CDR3 in DNA: TGTGCCAGCAGCTTAACGGGGGTCCACTATGGCTACACCTTC. The encoded protein is CASSLTGVHYGYTF.

The rearrangement joins TRBV11-3 to TRBJ2-7; no definite D call. CDR1 and CDR2 (germline): SGHNT, YENEEA. The CDR3 has 14 residues. Trimming shortened V by 0 bases and J by 3 bases, and 9 bases separated the two germline ends. In nucleotides, the CDR3 is TGTGCCAGCAGCTTAGATCTTGTCAGCTACGAGCAGTACTTC. Translating it yields CASSLDLVSYEQYF.

The chain carries TRBV15 and TRBJ2-3, with D possibly being TRBD1 (5 bases). Trimming took off 1 base at V and 4 bases at J, with 12 bases between the two ends. Looked up from germline, CDR1 is LNHNV and CDR2 is YYDKDF (reference sequence). The CDR3 contains 15 residues. The CDR3 loop reads CATSRAITGADTQYF. The CDR3 region has the DNA TGTGCCACCAGCAGAGCAATAACAGGCGCAGATACGCAGTATTTT.

In DNA, the CDR3 is TGTGCCAGCAGTTTCGTAGGGGATGGCTACACCTTC. It is translated as CASSFVGDGYTF. V is TRBV28 and J is TRBJ1-2; D might be TRBD1 (5 bases). Germline lookup yields CDR1 MDHEN and CDR2 SYDVKM. Trimming pared 3 bases from V and 6 bases from J, leaving 8 bases between. This CDR3 region has 12 residues.

CDR3 protein: CATSPSGDYGYTF. For the CDR3, the DNA is TGTGCCACCTCTCCGTCGGGAGACTATGGCTACACCTTC. This chain links TRBV6-5 with TRBJ1-2; D gene ambiguous. This CDR3 region has 13 residues. Germline V gene sequence: CDR1 MNHEY, CDR2 SVGAGI. Trimming removed 10 bases at V and 3 bases at J, with 15 bases between.

The chain combines TRBV19 with TRBJ2-1; 7 nucleotides align to TRBD1. The CDR3 is 14 amino acids. Germline CDR1 reads LNHDA; CDR2 reads SQIVND (reference sequence). Losses at the gene ends were 3 bases for V and 9 bases for J; bases not matched to a gene: 8. The CDR3 sequence is CASSMQGVKGEQFF. DNA for the CDR3: TGTGCCAGTAGTATGCAGGGGGTAAAAGGTGAGCAGTTCTTC. The full variable domain, in which reference TRBV19 and TRBJ2-1 provide the parts outside the CDR3, is DGGITQSPKYLFRKEGQNVTLSCEQNLNHDAMYWYRQDPGQGLRLIYYSQIVNDFQKGDIAEGYSVSREKKESFPLTVTSAQKNPTAFYLCASSMQGVKGEQFFGPGTRLTVL.

V gene TRBV4-3 combines with J gene TRBJ2-3, with D unclear. The germline V gene encodes CDR1 LGHNA and CDR2 YSLEER. This CDR3 has 13 residues. The ends were cut back, 4 bases at V and 3 bases at J, with 8 bases in the middle. CDR3 DNA: TGCGCCAGCAGCCCGGTTTTGACAGATACGCAGTATTTT. Its translation is CASSPVLTDTQYF.

The chain combines TRBV6-5 with TRBJ2-3, with 7 bases matching TRBD1. V lost 6 bases to trimming and J lost 4 bases; unmatched junction nucleotides: 10. The germline V gene encodes CDR1 MNHEY and CDR2 SVGAGI. The length of the CDR3 is 15 residues. CDR3 sequence reads: CASRSQGFSADTQYF. In DNA, the CDR3 is TGTGCCAGCAGATCACAGGGGTTTTCGGCAGATACGCAGTATTTT.

V and J are TRBV2 and TRBJ2-7; 7 bases line up with TRBD1. Germline CDR1 and CDR2: SNHLY and FYNNEI. J lost 4 bases, V lost 6 bases, and 9 bases had no gene match. The CDR3 loop spans 14 amino acids. The CDR3 spells CASRTDRVAYEQYF. For the CDR3, the DNA is TGTGCCAGCAGGACCGACAGGGTCGCGTACGAGCAGTACTTC.

V and J are TRBV30 and TRBJ1-3; TRBD1 might be the D (6 bases). This CDR3 comprises 14 residues. Germline V gene lookup returns CDR1 GTSNPN and CDR2 SVGIG (reference sequence). Trimming took off 5 bases at V and 6 bases at J, with 17 bases between the two ends. CDR3 coding DNA: TGTGCCTGGGTTCGACAGGCTGGCTTAAACACCATATATTTT. Amino acids: CAWVRQAGLNTIYF.

This rearrangement joins TRBV19 to TRBJ1-2; no clear D gene. The CDR3 extends over 16 amino acids. V lost 6 bases to trimming and J lost 0 bases, with 17 bases between them. The germline CDR1 and CDR2 sequences are LNHDA and SQIVND (reference sequence). CDR3 nucleotides: TGTGCCAGTAGAGAAAGGCGGATTGATACTAACTATGGCTACACCTTC. It is translated as CASRERRIDTNYGYTF.

The chain combines TRBV5-1 with TRBJ2-7, with 9 nucleotides matching TRBD2. This CDR3 is built from 14 residues. The germline V gene has CDR1 SGHRS and CDR2 YFSETQ. The trim removed 4 bases at V and 3 bases at J, leaving 5 bases unmatched. The CDR3: CASSRGLAYYEQYF. As DNA, the CDR3 is TGCGCCAGCAGCCGGGGACTAGCTTACTACGAGCAGTACTTC.

The J gene is TRBJ2-1, the V gene TRBV6-4; D not resolved. V dropped 8 bases and J dropped 3 bases, with 11 bases sitting between them. CDR1 and CDR2 (germline): MRHNA, SNTAGT. The CDR3 length is 13 residues. CDR3 sequence: CASSREYYNEQFF. The CDR3 DNA reads TGTGCCAGCTCCCGCGAATACTACAATGAGCAGTTCTTC.

This clone was seen just once. The chain joins TRBV7-2 to TRBJ2-5, with a tentative D call TRBD2 (8 bases). Germline V gene data show CDR1 as SGHTA and CDR2 as FQGNSA. V was cut by 5 bases and J by 10 bases, with 23 bases left in between. The CDR3 is 15 residues long. The CDR3 nucleotides are TGTGCCAGCAGCCCCACGGGAGGGGGCGTACGTAGCCAGTACTTC. It is translated as CASSPTGGGVRSQYF.

In its sample, this clone was seen once. This rearrangement joins TRBV29-1 to TRBJ2-5, with a possible D match to TRBD1 (5 bases). V was cut by 6 bases and J by 7 bases, with 12 bases left in between. In germline, CDR1 is SQVTM, CDR2 ANQGSEA. The CDR3 spans 11 residues. The CDR3 DNA sequence: TGCAGCGTCGGACCTAGGGGGACCCAGTACTTC. Its translation is CSVGPRGTQYF. Full variable domain (remainder filled in from reference TRBV29-1 and TRBJ2-5): SAVISQKPSRDICQRGTSLTIQCQVDSQVTMMFWYRQQPGQSLTLIATANQGSEATYESGFVIDKFPISRPNLTFSTLTVSNMSPEDSSIYLCSVGPRGTQYFGPGTRLLVL.

The CDR3 loop reads CASSLGYGSYEQYF. The CDR3 DNA is TGTGCCAGCAGCTTAGGGTACGGCTCCTACGAGCAGTACTTC. The V call is TRBV7-2, the J call TRBJ2-7; D gene unclear. This CDR3 region has 14 residues. V lost 1 base and J lost 0, with 7 bases in between. Germline loops: CDR1 SGHTA, CDR2 FQGNSA.

V and J are TRBV27 and TRBJ1-4, with 9 bases identical to TRBD1. CDR3 length: 15 amino acids. CDR1 MNHEY and CDR2 SMNVEV come from the germline V gene (reference sequence). V was clipped by 5 bases and J by 10 bases; unmatched bases: 11. DNA for the CDR3: TGTGCCAGCAGTCCCCTGGGACAGGGTATCGGAAAACTGTTTTTT. Its protein is CASSPLGQGIGKLFF. The whole variable domain, remainder taken from reference TRBV27 and TRBJ1-4, is EAQVTQNPRYLITVTGKKLTVTCSQNMNHEYMSWYRQDPGLGLRQIYYSMNVEVTDKGDVPEGYKVSRKEKRNFPLILESPSPNQTSLYFCASSPLGQGIGKLFFGSGTQLSVL.